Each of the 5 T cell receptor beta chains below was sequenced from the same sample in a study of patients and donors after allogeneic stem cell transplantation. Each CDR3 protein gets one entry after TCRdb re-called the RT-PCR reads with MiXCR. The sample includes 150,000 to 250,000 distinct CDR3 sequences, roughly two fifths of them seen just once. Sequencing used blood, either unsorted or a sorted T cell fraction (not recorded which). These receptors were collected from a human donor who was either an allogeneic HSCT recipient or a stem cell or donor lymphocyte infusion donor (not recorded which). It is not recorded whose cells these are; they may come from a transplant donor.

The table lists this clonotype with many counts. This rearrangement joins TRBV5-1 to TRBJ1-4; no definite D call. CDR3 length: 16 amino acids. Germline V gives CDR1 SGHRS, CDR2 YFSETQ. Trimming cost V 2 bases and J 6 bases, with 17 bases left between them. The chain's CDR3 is CASSLRSPPEDEKLFF. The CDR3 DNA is TGCGCCAGCAGCTTAAGGAGCCCTCCGGAGGATGAAAAACTGTTTTTT.

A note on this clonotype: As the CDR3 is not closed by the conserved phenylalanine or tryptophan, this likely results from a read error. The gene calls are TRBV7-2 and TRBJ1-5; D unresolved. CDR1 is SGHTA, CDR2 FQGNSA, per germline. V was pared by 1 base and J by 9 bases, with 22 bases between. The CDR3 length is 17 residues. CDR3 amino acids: CASSLDSAPLLLRPQHS. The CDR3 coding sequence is TGTGCCAGCAGCTTAGATAGTGCTCCCCTCCTCCTTCGGCCCCAGCATTCT.

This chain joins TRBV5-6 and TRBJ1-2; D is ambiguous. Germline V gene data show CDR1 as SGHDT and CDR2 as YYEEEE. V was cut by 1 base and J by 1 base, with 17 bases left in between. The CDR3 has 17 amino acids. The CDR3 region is CASSLRPEFKLNYGYTF. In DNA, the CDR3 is TGTGCCAGCAGCTTGCGCCCGGAGTTTAAGCTTAACTATGGCTACACCTTC.

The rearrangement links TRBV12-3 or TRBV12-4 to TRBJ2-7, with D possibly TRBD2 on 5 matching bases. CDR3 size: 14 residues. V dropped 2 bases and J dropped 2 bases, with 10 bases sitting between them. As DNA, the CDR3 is TGTGCCAGCAGTTTAAGTCTAGCAGCCTACGAGCAGTACTTC. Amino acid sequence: CASSLSLAAYEQYF.

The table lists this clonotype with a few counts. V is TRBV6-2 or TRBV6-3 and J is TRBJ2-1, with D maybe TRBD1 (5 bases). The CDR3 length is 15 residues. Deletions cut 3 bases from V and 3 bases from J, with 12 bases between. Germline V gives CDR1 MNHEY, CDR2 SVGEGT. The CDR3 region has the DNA TGTGCCAGCAGTTATCTGGGGCCGTACTACAATGAGCAGTTCTTC. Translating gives CASSYLGPYYNEQFF.